The 26 T cell receptor beta chains in this list originate from one sample, sequenced in a study of cytomegalovirus exposure and HLA in healthy donors. The PCR used 60 Vbeta and 13 Jbeta primers. The protocol was immunoSEQ multiplex PCR, while the TCRdb copy is restricted to in-frame clones and leaves out a portion. The sample has roughly 190,000 clones, 12% seen once. Sequenced: PBMCs. These receptors all stem from a man between 50 and 59 years old in good health and CMV-seropositive.

This clone was counted a few times. The chain links TRBV7-3 to TRBJ2-1; 12 nucleotides align to TRBD2. J lost 7 bases, V lost 6 bases, and 4 bases had no gene match. The CDR3 runs 14 residues. Germline-derived CDR1 and CDR2 are SGHTA and FQGTGA. DNA of the CDR3: TGTGCCAGCAGTTTACTAGCGGGGGGTAATGAGCAGTTCTTC. Amino acids: CASSLLAGGNEQFF.

This clone turned up a few times. The gene calls are TRBV5-1 and TRBJ1-1, with D maybe TRBD1 (6 bases). Deletions cut 4 bases from V and 5 bases from J, with 9 bases between. The CDR3 runs to 12 residues. The germline V gene encodes CDR1 SGHRS and CDR2 YFSETQ. CDR3 sequence: CASSAGTTEAFF. The CDR3 DNA is TGCGCCAGCAGCGCCGGGACAACTGAAGCTTTCTTT.

This chain links TRBV4-3 with TRBJ2-3; 10 bases agree with TRBD2. J was trimmed by 5 bases and V by 0 bases; bases with no gene match: 11. Germline-derived CDR1 and CDR2 are LGHNA and YSLEER. The CDR3 contains 18 residues. The CDR3 loop reads CASSQDRPSGGAGDTQYF. Here the CDR3 DNA reads TGCGCCAGCAGCCAAGACCGGCCGAGCGGGGGGGCGGGAGATACGCAGTATTTT.

The rearrangement joins TRBV4-1 to TRBJ2-3; 9 positions agree with TRBD1. CDR1 is MGHRA, CDR2 YSYEKL, per germline. The CDR3 sequence is 16 residues long. Losses at the gene ends were 3 bases for V and 3 bases for J; bases not matched to a gene: 7. CDR3 in DNA: TGCGCCAGCAGCCACCTCGGACAGGGGTTAACAGATACGCAGTATTTT. This gives the protein CASSHLGQGLTDTQYF.

About this clone itself: Other DNA variants within this sample encode the same CDR3. The chain is built from TRBV5-1 and TRBJ1-3; D gene uncertain. CDR1 is SGHRS and CDR2 is YFSETQ in the germline V gene. V lost 5 bases and J 0 bases, leaving 12 bases between the germline ends. CDR3 size: 15 residues. The CDR3 nucleotides are TGCGCCAGCAGTGAAGACTTAAACTCTGGAAACACCATATATTTT. Translated: CASSEDLNSGNTIYF.

This clone was counted between two and nine times. This chain joins TRBV4-2 and TRBJ2-3, with 7 bases identical to TRBD1. The germline CDR1 and CDR2 sequences are LGHNA and YNFKEQ. The CDR3 is 15 amino acids. Germline trimming cut 1 base from V and 1 base from J; bases unmatched to any gene: 2. CDR3 in amino acids: CASSQGGQGTDTQYF. The CDR3 region has the DNA TGTGCCAGCAGCCAAGGTGGACAGGGCACAGATACGCAGTATTTT.

Only a few counts were recorded for this clone. The CDR3, as DNA: TGTGCCAGCAGCGGACTATCCCAAGAGACCCAGTACTTC. This gives the protein CASSGLSQETQYF. The V call is TRBV7-9, the J call TRBJ2-5; TRBD2 might be the D (6 bases). The germline V gene encodes CDR1 SEHNR and CDR2 FQNEAQ (reference sequence). Trimming cost V 5 bases and J 1 base, with 8 bases left between them. This CDR3 region has 13 residues.

This sequence joins TRBV6-5 and TRBJ2-7; possibly TRBD1 for D (6 bases). The CDR3 is 15 residues long. Trimming removed 2 bases at V and 0 bases at J, with 11 bases between. The V gene's germline CDR1 is MNHEY and CDR2 SVGAGI. DNA for the CDR3: TGTGCCAGCAGTTACGGTCAGGGGTTCTCCTACGAGCAGTACTTC. Translation: CASSYGQGFSYEQYF.

For this clone: The same CDR3 arises from other DNA sequences in this sample as well. The chain has TRBV4-3 and TRBJ2-1; D perhaps matches TRBD2 (6 bases). Trimming removed 0 bases at V and 7 bases at J, with 7 bases between. The CDR3 runs to 13 residues. In germline, CDR1 is LGHNA, CDR2 YSLEER. The CDR3 bases are TGCGCCAGCAGCCAAGAGGGGGGAAATGAGCAGTTCTTC. As protein: CASSQEGGNEQFF.

This sequence joins TRBV7-3 and TRBJ1-1; D may be TRBD1 (5 bases). CDR1 is SGHTA and CDR2 is FQGTGA in the germline V gene. V was pared by 6 bases and J by 2 bases, with 10 bases between. The CDR3 is made up of 13 amino acids. CDR3 nucleotides: TGTGCCAGCAGTAAACAGGCAAACACTGAAGCTTTCTTT. It is translated as CASSKQANTEAFF.

The rearrangement joins TRBV5-4 to TRBJ2-3; D is possibly TRBD1 (5 bases). V dropped 5 bases and J dropped 5 bases, with 18 bases sitting between them. This CDR3 comprises 15 residues. Per the germline V gene, CDR1 is SGHNT and CDR2 is YYREEE (reference sequence). The CDR3 is CASSFEGHKKDTQYF. The CDR3 nucleotides read TGTGCCAGCAGTTTCGAAGGACACAAAAAAGATACGCAGTATTTT.

The chain has TRBV6-1 and TRBJ1-4, with 10 bases identical to TRBD1. CDR1 and CDR2 from the germline V gene are MNHNS and SASEGT. The CDR3 length is 15 residues. J gave up 7 bases and V 2 bases, and 4 bases lay outside the gene matches. CDR3 in DNA: TGTGCCAGCAGTGAACCGGGACAGGGGATTGAAAAACTGTTTTTT. Protein product: CASSEPGQGIEKLFF.

This chain links TRBV7-9 with TRBJ1-4; TRBD1 agrees at 7 bases. V shed 1 base, J shed 4 bases, and the junction held 3 bases outside the gene matches. This CDR3 has 15 amino acids. Germline assignment: CDR1 SEHNR and CDR2 FQNEAQ (reference sequence). The CDR3 DNA reads as TGTGCCAGCAGCTTAGAGACAGGGAGTAATGAAAAACTGTTTTTT. It specifies CASSLETGSNEKLFF.

V usage is TRBV6-5 and J usage is TRBJ1-5, with D possibly matching TRBD1 (6 bases). Germline V gene data show CDR1 as MNHEY and CDR2 as SVGAGI. The CDR3 extends over 13 amino acids. Trimming removed 10 bases at V and 3 bases at J, with 13 bases between. CDR3 sequence (DNA): TGTGCCACCACCGACAGGATCAATCAGCCCCAGCATTTT. This sequence encodes CATTDRINQPQHF.

This clone was detected only a few times. The rearrangement links TRBV6-6 to TRBJ2-1; D is perhaps TRBD2 (6 bases). Germline V gene lookup returns CDR1 MNHNY and CDR2 SVGAGI (reference sequence). Trimming pared 5 bases from V and 9 bases from J, leaving 11 bases between. The CDR3 covers 12 residues. In nucleotides, the CDR3 is TGTGCCAGCAGTCGACTAGTGTCTGAGCAGTTCTTC. This gives the protein CASSRLVSEQFF.

This chain joins TRBV9 and TRBJ2-5; TRBD1 matches at 10 bases. The CDR3 is 14 residues long. V shed 4 bases, J shed 6 bases, and the junction held 6 bases outside the gene matches. Per germline, CDR1 SGDLS and CDR2 YYNGEE. The CDR3 DNA reads TGTGCCAGCAGCTCCGGGACAGGGGTACAGACCCAGTACTTC. This sequence encodes CASSSGTGVQTQYF.

The chain couples TRBV6-5 to TRBJ1-2; D call uncertain. There are 14 residues in the CDR3. CDR1 MNHEY and CDR2 SVGAGI come from the germline V gene. Trimming removed 0 bases from V and 6 bases from J, with 11 bases in between. CDR3 DNA: TGTGCCAGCAGTTACTCGTCCCCCACGGATGGCTACACCTTC. Translating gives CASSYSSPTDGYTF.

This clone was found a few times. One junction end disagrees with the germline gene, perhaps due to a read error. The same CDR3 also results from other DNA sequences found in this sample. The rearrangement joins TRBV5-1 to TRBJ2-3; tentative D call: TRBD2 (6 bases). CDR3 size: 13 residues. Germline CDR1 is SGHRS and CDR2 is YFSETQ. This CDR3 is CASSNDGGDTQYF. The DNA for the CDR3 is TGTGCCAGCAGCAACGACGGGGGAGATACGCAGTATTTT.

This clone was observed a handful of times. The V gene is TRBV5-1, the J gene TRBJ2-2, with D unclear. The CDR3 sequence is 14 residues long. Trimming removed 2 bases at V and 3 bases at J, with 8 bases between. Germline V lookup: CDR1 SGHRS, CDR2 YFSETQ. In nucleotides, the CDR3 is TGCGCCAGCAGCTTAGGCGGAGACACCGGGGAGCTGTTTTTT. It yields the protein CASSLGGDTGELFF.

This clone has a handful of counts. The chain is built from TRBV4-1 and TRBJ1-1, with 9 bases identical to TRBD1. The germline V gene encodes CDR1 MGHRA and CDR2 YSYEKL. The CDR3 is 15 residues long. The ends lost 2 bases at V and 7 bases at J; junction bases unmatched: 8. In nucleotides, the CDR3 is TGCGCCAGCAGCCAACGGGACAGGGCGACCTTTGAAGCTTTCTTT. This codes for CASSQRDRATFEAFF.

The J gene is TRBJ2-5, the V gene TRBV5-1, with 8 positions matching TRBD1. CDR1 and CDR2 (germline): SGHRS, YFSETQ. This CDR3 comprises 16 residues. The V and J ends lost 2 bases and 4 bases, in that order; junction bases with no gene match: 10. The CDR3 DNA reads TGCGCCAGCAGCTTTAACCCGACAGGGGTGAGAGAGACCCAGTACTTC. The encoded protein is CASSFNPTGVRETQYF. The entire variable domain, with the rest obtained from reference TRBV5-1 and TRBJ2-5, is as follows: KAGVTQTPRYLIKTRGQQVTLSCSPISGHRSVSWYQQTPGQGLQFLFEYFSETQRNKGNFPGRFSGRQFSNSRSEMNVSTLELGDSALYLCASSFNPTGVRETQYFGPGTRLLVL.

J is TRBJ1-4 and V is TRBV19; no reliable D call. Looked up from germline, CDR1 is LNHDA and CDR2 is SQIVND (reference sequence). This CDR3 has 12 residues. The germline V and J ends were trimmed by 9 bases and 8 bases, with 13 bases remaining between them. The CDR3: CARLGRREKLFF. The CDR3 bases are TGTGCCAGGCTTGGGAGAAGAGAAAAACTGTTTTTT.

This chain links TRBV5-4 with TRBJ1-1; D perhaps matches TRBD1 (6 bases). The CDR3 length is 14 residues. V was cut by 6 bases and J by 3 bases, with 15 bases left in between. Per germline, CDR1 SGHNT and CDR2 YYREEE (reference sequence). The chain's CDR3 is CASTGGATDTEAFF. In DNA form, the CDR3 reads TGTGCCAGCACCGGGGGGGCTACAGACACTGAAGCTTTCTTT.

This clone turned up a few times. As the CDR3 is not closed by the conserved phenylalanine or tryptophan, this likely results from a read error. The limits of the CDR3 on the DNA are not certain, so only TCRdb's listed CDR3 is given. This rearrangement joins TRBV21-1 to TRBJ2-3; TRBD1, the table's D call, was not compared with the DNA. TRBV21-1 is assigned pseudogene status. Ends included, the CDR3 has 9 residues. The CDR3 spells CASSKGQPG.

This clone has only a few counts. V and J are TRBV7-8 and TRBJ1-4; tentatively, D is TRBD1 (5 bases). The germline V gene has CDR1 SGHVS and CDR2 FQNEAQ. CDR3 length: 17 residues. Trimming removed 0 bases at V and 2 bases at J, with 13 bases between. CDR3 sequence reads: CASSLATGGYTNEKLFF. CDR3 nucleotide sequence: TGTGCCAGCAGCTTAGCGACGGGGGGGTATACTAATGAAAAACTGTTTTTT.

The chain recombines TRBV5-1 with TRBJ1-2; 8 bases map to TRBD1. The CDR3 totals 13 residues. Germline trimming cut 0 bases from V and 8 bases from J; bases unmatched to any gene: 3. CDR1 is SGHRS and CDR2 is YFSETQ in the germline V gene. The CDR3 spells CASSLAGQGGYTF. Written as DNA, the CDR3 is TGCGCCAGCAGCTTGGCAGGACAGGGCGGCTACACCTTC.